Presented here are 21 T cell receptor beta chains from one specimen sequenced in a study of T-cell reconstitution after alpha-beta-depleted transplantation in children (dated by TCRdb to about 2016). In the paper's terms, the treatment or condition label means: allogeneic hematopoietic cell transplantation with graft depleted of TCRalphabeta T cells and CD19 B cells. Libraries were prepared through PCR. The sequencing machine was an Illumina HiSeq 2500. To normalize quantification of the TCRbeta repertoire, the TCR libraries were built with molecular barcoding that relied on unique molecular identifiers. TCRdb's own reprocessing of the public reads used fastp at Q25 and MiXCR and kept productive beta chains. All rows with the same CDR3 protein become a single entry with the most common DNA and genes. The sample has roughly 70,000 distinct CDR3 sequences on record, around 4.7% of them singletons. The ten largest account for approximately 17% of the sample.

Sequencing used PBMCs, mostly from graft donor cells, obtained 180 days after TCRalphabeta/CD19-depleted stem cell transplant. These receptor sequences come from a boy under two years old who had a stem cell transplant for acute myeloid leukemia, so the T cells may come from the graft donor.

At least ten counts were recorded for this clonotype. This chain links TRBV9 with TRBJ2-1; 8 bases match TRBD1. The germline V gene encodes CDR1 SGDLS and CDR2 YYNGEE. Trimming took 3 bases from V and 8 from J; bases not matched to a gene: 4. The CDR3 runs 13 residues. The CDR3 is CASSGTGWDEQFF. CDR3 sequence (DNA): TGTGCCAGCAGCGGGACAGGGTGGGATGAGCAGTTCTTC. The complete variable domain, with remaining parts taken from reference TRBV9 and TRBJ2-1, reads DSGVTQTPKHLITATGQRVTLRCSPRSGDLSVYWYQQSLDQGLQFLIQYYNGEERAKGNILERFSAQQFPDLHSELNLSSLELGDSALYFCASSGTGWDEQFFGPGTRLTVL.

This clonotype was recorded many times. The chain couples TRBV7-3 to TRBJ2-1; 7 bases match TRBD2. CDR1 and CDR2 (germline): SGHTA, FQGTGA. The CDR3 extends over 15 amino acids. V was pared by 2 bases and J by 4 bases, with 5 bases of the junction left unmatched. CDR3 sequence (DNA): TGTGCCAGCAGCTTATATGGGGGGGGATACAATGAGCAGTTCTTC. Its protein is CASSLYGGGYNEQFF.

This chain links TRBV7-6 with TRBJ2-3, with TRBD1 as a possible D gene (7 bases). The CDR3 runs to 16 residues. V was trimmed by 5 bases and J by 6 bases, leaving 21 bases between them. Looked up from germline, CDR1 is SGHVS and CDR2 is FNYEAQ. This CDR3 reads CASSQGGVAEVDTQYF. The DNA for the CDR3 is TGTGCCAGCAGCCAAGGGGGCGTAGCGGAGGTGGATACGCAGTATTTT.

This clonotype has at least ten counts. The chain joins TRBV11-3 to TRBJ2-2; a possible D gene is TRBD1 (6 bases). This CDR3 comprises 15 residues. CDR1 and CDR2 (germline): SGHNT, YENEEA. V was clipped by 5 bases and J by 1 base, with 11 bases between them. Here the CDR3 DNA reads TGTGCCAGCAGCGCGGACAGCTTGAACACCGGGGAGCTGTTTTTT. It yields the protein CASSADSLNTGELFF.

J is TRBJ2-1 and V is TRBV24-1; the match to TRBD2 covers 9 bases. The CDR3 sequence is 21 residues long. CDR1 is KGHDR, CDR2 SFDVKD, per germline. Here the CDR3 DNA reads TGTGCGGCCAGTTATTCTTGGACAGGCTGGCCGGGACTAGCCTCCTACAATGAGCAGTTCTTC. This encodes CAASYSWTGWPGLASYNEQFF.

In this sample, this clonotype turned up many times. This chain's CDR3 is CASSGGRRDASYEQYF. The CDR3 bases are TGTGCCAGCAGCGGGGGTCGCCGGGACGCCTCCTACGAGCAGTACTTC. The rearrangement uses TRBV12-3 or TRBV12-4 and TRBJ2-7, with D perhaps TRBD2 (6 bases). V was shortened by 6 bases and J by 0 bases, with 18 bases between the two germline ends. The length of the CDR3 is 16 residues.

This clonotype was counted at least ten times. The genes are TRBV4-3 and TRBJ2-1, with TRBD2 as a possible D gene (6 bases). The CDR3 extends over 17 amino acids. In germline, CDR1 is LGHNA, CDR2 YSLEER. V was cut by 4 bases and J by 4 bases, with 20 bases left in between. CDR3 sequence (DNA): TGCGCCAGCAGCCTTAGCGAGGGGACTTCACTTTACAATGAGCAGTTCTTC. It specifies CASSLSEGTSLYNEQFF.

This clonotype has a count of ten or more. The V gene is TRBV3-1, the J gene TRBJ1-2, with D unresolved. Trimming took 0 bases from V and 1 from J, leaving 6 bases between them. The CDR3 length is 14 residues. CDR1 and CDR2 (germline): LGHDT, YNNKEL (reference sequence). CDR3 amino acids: CASSQEADNYGYTF. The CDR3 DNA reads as TGTGCCAGCAGCCAAGAAGCGGATAACTATGGCTACACCTTC.

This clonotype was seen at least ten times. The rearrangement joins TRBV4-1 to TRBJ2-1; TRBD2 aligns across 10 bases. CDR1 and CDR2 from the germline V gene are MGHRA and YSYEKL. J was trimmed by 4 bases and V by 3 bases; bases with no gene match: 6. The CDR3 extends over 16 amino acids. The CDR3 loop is CASSHPRTSGYNEQFF. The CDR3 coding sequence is TGCGCCAGCAGCCACCCCCGGACTAGCGGTTACAATGAGCAGTTCTTC.

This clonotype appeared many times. The CDR3 coding sequence is TGTGCCACCCGGTCGACAAACACTGAAGCTTTCTTT. Its translation is CATRSTNTEAFF. The chain employs TRBV24-1 and TRBJ1-1, with no clear D. The CDR3 runs 12 residues. The V end was cut by 9 bases, the J end by 2 bases, with 9 bases between. CDR1 is KGHDR and CDR2 is SFDVKD in the germline V gene.

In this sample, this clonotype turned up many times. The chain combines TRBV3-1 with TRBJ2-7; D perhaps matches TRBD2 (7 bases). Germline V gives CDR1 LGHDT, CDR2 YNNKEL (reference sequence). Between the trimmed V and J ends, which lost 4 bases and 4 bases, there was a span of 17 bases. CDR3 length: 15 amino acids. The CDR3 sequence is CASSRWGGRRYEQYF. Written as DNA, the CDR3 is TGTGCCAGCAGCCGTTGGGGGGGCCGACGGTACGAGCAGTACTTC.

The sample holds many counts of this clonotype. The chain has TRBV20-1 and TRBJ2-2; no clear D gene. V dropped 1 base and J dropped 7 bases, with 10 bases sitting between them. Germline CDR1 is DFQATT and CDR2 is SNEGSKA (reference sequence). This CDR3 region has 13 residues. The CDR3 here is CSARGREGGELFF. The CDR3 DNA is TGCAGTGCTAGAGGAAGGGAAGGCGGGGAGCTGTTTTTT.

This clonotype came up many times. CDR3 amino acids: CASSESTGWNSPLHF. The DNA for the CDR3 is TGTGCCAGCAGTGAATCGACAGGGTGGAATTCACCCCTCCACTTT. J is TRBJ1-6 and V is TRBV25-1; 7 nucleotides align to TRBD1. Germline lookup yields CDR1 MGHDK and CDR2 SYGVNS. This CDR3 is 15 amino acids long. V shed 1 base, J shed 7 bases, and the junction held 4 bases outside the gene matches.

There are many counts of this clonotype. CDR3 DNA sequence: TGCAGTGCTCGCGCGTGGGAGGGGGACTATGGCTACACCTTC. It specifies CSARAWEGDYGYTF. The V gene is TRBV20-1, the J gene TRBJ1-2; a weak D match, TRBD1 (6 bases). Germline V gives CDR1 DFQATT, CDR2 SNEGSKA (reference sequence). The length of the CDR3 is 14 residues. V shed 5 bases and J shed 3 bases, with 16 bases lying between them.

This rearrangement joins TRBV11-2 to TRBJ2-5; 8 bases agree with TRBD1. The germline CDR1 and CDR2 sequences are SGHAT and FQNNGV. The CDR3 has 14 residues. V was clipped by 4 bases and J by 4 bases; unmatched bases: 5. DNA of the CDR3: TGTGCCAGCAGCTCTCGGACAGGGAGAGAGACCCAGTACTTC. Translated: CASSSRTGRETQYF.

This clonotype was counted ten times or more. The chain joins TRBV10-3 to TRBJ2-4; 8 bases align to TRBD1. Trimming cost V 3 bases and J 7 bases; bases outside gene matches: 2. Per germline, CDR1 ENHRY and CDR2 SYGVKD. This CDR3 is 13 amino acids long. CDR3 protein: CAISDRGRNIQYF. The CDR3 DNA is TGTGCCATCAGTGACAGGGGGCGGAACATTCAGTACTTC.

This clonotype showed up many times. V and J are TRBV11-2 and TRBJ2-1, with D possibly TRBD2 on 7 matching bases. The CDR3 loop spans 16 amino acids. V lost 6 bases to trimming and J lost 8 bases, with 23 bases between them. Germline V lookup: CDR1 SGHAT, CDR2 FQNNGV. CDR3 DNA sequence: TGTGCCAGCAGAGTACCATGGGGGGGGGGCCGGGATGAGCAGTTCTTC. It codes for CASRVPWGGGRDEQFF.

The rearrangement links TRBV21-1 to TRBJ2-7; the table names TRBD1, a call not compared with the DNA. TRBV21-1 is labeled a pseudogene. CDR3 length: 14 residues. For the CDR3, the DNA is TGTGCCAGCAGCCCCCTCGACAGGGTCCACGAGCAGTACGTC. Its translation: CASSPLDRVHEQYV.

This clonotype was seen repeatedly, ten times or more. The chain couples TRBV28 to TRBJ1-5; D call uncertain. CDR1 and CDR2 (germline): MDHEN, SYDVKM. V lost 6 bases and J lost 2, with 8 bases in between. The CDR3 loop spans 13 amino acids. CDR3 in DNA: TGTGCCAGCAGCGCAAACGGCAATCAGCCCCAGCATTTT. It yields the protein CASSANGNQPQHF. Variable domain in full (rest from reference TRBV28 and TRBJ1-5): DVKVTQSSRYLVKRTGEKVFLECVQDMDHENMFWYRQDPGLGLRLIYFSYDVKMKEKGDIPEGYSVSREKKERFSLILESASTNQTSMYLCASSANGNQPQHFGDGTRLSIL.

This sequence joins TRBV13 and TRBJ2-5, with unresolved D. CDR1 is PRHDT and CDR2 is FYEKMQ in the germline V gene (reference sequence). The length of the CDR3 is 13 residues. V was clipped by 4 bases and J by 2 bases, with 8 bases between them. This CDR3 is CASSSGMQETQYF. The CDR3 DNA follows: TGTGCCAGCAGCTCCGGTATGCAAGAGACCCAGTACTTC.

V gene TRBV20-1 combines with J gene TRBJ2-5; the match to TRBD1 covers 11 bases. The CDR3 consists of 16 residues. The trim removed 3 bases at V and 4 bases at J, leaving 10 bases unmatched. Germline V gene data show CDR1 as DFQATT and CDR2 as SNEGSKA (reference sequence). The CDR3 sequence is CSARGWDRGRRETQYF. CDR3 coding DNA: TGCAGTGCTAGGGGTTGGGACAGGGGGAGGAGAGAGACCCAGTACTTC.